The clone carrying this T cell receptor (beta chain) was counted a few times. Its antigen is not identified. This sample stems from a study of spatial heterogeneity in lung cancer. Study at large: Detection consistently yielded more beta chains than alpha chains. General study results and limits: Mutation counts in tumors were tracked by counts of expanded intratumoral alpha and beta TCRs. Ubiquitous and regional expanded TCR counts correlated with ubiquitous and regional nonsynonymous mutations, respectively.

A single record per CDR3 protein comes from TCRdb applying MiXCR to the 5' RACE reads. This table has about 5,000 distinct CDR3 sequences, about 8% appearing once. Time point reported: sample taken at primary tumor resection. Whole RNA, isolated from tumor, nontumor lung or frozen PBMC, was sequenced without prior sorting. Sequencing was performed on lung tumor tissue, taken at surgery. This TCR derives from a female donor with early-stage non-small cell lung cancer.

The CDR3, as DNA: TGTGCCAGCAGTAATCAAGAGCGTGGGACAGAGCAGTACTTC. It specifies CASSNQERGTEQYF. The chain recombines TRBV2 with TRBJ2-7, with D perhaps matching TRBD1 (6 bases). V shed 5 bases and J shed 7 bases, with 18 bases lying between them. From germline, CDR1 is SNHLY and CDR2 FYNNEI. The CDR3 totals 14 residues.